Listed below are T cell receptor beta chains from one sample, sequenced in a study of T cells in pancreatic ductal adenocarcinoma. Generated by immunoSEQ multiplex PCR, the TCRdb table keeps only in-frame clones and is missing some. The sample carries about 31,000 clones, approximately 92% recorded once. Material for sequencing was PBMCs. Receptors originate from a human donor with pancreatic ductal adenocarcinoma. Both conserved end residues are part of each CDR3. Fields, in order: V gene, D gene, CDR3 protein. A D gene is named only where the DNA matches it firmly.

TRBV19 - CASSIGTRGYEQYF
TRBV7-6 - CASSSDRSSYNEQFF
TRBV7-2 - CASSPRKAGTGEKLFF
TRBV19 - CASSMTANYGYTF
TRBV18 TRBD1 CASSARQGYNQPQHF
TRBV19 - CASTQEGTLTNEKLFF
TRBV6-5 - CASRIKWNTEAFF
TRBV6-1 TRBD1 CASSDTGTGHYEQYF
TRBV7-2 - CASSLGRGVSYEQYF
TRBV7-2 - CASSLAAARNQPQHF
TRBV2 TRBD2 CASGGGTSGGGETQYF
TRBV27 - CASSPRGVTNEKLFF
TRBV19 TRBD1 CASSVTGTYEQYF
TRBV19 - CASSITGYPGYTF
TRBV21-1 - CASSKDCGDRVDYEQYF
TRBV4-2 TRBD1 CASSRRSGQGDEKLFF
TRBV6-4 - CASSDRTGYENEQFF
TRBV15 - CATSRDMMGQEQYF
TRBV4-3 - CASSQGPLYEQYF